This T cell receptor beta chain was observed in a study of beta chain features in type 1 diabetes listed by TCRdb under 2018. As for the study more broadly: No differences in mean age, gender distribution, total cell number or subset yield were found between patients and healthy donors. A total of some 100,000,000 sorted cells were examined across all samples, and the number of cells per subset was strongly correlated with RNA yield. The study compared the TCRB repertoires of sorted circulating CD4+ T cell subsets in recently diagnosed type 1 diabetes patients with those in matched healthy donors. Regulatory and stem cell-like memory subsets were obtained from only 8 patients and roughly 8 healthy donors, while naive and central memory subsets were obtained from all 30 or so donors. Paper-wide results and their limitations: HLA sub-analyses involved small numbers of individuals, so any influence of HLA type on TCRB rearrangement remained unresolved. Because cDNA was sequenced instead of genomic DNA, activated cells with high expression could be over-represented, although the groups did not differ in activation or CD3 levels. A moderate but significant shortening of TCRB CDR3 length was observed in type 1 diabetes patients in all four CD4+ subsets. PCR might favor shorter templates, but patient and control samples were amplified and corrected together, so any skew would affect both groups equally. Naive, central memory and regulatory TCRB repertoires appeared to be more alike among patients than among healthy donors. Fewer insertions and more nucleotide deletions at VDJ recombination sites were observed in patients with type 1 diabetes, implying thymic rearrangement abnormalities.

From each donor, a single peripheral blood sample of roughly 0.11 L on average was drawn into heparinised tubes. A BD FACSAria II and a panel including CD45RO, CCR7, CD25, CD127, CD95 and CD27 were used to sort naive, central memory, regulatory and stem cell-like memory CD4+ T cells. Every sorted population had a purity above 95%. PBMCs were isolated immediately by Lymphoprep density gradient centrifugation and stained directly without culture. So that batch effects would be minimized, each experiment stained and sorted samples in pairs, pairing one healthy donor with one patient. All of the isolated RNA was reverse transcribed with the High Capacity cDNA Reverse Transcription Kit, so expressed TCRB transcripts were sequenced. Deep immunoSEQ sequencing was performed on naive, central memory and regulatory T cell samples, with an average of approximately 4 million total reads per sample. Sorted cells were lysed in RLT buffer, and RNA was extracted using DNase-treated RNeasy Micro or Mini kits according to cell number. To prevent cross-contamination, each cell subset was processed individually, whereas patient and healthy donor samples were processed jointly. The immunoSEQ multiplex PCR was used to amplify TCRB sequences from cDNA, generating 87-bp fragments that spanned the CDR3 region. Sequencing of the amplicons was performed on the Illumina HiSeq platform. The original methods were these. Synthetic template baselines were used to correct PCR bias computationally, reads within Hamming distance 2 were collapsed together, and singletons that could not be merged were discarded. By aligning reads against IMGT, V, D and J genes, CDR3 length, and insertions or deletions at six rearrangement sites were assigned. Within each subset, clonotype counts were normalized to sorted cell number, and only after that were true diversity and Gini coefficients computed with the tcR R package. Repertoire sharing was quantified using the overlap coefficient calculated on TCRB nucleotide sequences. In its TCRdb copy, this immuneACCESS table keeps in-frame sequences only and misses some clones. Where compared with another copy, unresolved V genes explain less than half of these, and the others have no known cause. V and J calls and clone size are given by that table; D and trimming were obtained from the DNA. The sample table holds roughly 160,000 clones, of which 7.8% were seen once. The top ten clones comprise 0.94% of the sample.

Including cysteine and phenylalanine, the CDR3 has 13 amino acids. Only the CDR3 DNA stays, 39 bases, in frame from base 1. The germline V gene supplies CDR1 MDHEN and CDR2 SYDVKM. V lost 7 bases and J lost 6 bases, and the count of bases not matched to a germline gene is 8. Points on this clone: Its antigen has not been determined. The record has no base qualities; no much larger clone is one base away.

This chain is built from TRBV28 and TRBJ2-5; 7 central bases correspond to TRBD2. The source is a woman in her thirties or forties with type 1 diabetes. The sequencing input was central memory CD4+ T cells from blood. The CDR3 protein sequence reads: CASTIGGRQTQYF. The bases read TGTGCCAGCACTATCGGCGGGAGACAGACCCAGTACTTC.